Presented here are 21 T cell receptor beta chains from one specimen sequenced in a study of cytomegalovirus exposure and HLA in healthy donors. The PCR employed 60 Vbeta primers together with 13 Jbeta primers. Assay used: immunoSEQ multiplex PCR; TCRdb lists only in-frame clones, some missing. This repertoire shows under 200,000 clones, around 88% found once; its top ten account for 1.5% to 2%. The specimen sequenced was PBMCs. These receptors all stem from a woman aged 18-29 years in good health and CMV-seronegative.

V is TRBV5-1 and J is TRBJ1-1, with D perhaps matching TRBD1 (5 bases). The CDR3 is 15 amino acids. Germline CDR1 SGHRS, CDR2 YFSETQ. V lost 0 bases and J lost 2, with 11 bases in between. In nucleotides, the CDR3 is TGCGCCAGCAGCTTGGTCCAGGGTTTTAACACTGAAGCTTTCTTT. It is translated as CASSLVQGFNTEAFF.

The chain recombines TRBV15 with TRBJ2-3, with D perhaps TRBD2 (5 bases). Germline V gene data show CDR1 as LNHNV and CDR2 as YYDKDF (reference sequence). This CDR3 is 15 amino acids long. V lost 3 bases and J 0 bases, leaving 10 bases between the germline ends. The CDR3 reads CATSRVASSTDTQYF. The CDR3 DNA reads TGTGCCACCAGCAGGGTAGCGTCCAGCACAGATACGCAGTATTTT.

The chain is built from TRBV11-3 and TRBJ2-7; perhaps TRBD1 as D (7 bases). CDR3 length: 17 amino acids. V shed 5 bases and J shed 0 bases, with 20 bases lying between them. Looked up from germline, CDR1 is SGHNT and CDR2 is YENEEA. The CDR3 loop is CASSQGGEGALSYEQYF. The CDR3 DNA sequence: TGTGCCAGCAGCCAGGGGGGAGAGGGGGCCCTCTCCTACGAGCAGTACTTC.

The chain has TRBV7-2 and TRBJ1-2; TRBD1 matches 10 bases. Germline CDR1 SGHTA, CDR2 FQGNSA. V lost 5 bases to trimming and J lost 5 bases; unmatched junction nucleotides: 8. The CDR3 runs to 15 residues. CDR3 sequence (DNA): TGTGCCAGCAGCGGAAGACAGGGGGCCCTATATGGCTACACCTTC. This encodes CASSGRQGALYGYTF.

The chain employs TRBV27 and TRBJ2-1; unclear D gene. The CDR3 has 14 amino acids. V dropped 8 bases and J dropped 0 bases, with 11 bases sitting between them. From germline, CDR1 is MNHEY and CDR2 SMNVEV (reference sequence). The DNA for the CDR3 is TGTGCCAGCCGTGTGGTGAGCTCCTACAATGAGCAGTTCTTC. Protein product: CASRVVSSYNEQFF.

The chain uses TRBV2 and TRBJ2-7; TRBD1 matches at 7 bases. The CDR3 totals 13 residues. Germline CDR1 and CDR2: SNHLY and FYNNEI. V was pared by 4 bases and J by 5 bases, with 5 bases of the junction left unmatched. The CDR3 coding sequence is TGTGCCAGCAGTGTCGAACAGGGGCACGAGCAGTACTTC. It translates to CASSVEQGHEQYF.

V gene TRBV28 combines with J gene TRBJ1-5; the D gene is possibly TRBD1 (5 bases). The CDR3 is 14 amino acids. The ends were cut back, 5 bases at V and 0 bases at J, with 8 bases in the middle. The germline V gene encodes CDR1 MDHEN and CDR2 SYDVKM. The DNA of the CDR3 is TGTGCCAGCAGTCCTGGGGCTAGCAATCAGCCCCAGCATTTT. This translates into CASSPGASNQPQHF.

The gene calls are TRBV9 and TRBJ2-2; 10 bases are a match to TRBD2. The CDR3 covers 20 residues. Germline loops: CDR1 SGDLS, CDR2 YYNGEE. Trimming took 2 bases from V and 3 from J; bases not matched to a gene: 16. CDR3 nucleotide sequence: TGTGCCAGCAGCGTCCCAGGGGGAAACCTACTAGCGGGACACACCGGGGAGCTGTTTTTT. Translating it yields CASSVPGGNLLAGHTGELFF.

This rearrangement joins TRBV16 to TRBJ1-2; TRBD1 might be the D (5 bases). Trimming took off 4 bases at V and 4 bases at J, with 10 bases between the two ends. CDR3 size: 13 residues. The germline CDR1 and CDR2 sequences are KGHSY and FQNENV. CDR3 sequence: CASSRGQGYGYTF. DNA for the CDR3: TGTGCCAGCAGCCGCGGACAAGGCTATGGCTACACCTTC.

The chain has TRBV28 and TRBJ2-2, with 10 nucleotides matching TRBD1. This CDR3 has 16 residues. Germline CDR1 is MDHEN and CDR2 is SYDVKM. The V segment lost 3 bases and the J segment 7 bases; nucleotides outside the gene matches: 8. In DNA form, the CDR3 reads TGTGCCAGCAGTTTCCATGACAGGGGGCTAGGCGGGGAGCTGTTTTTT. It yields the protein CASSFHDRGLGGELFF.

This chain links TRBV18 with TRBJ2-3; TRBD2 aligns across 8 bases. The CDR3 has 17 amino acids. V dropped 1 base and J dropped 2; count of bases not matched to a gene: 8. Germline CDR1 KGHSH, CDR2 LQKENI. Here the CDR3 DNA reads TGTGCCAGCTCACCACTCCTAGCGGGCTCCCCCACAGATACGCAGTATTTT. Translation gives CASSPLLAGSPTDTQYF.

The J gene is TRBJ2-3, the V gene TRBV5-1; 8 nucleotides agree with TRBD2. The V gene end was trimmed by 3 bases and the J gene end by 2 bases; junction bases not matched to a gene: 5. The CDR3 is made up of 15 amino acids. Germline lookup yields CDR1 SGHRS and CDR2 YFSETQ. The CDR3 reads CASSSLAGHTDTQYF. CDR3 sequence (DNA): TGCGCCAGCAGCTCCTTAGCGGGGCACACAGATACGCAGTATTTT.

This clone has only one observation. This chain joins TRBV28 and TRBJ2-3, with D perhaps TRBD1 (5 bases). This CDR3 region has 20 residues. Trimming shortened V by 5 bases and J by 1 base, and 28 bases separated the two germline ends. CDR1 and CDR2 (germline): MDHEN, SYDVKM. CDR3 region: CASSIIFLRFAGKRTDTQYF. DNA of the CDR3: TGTGCCAGCAGTATAATCTTTTTGAGGTTCGCAGGGAAGCGCACAGATACGCAGTATTTT.

Here the CDR3 reads CASSLGDRIYNSPLHF. The CDR3 DNA is TGTGCCAGCAGCTTGGGGGACAGGATCTATAATTCACCCCTCCACTTT. This chain connects TRBV7-2 to TRBJ1-6; 8 bases map to TRBD1. This CDR3 is built from 16 residues. The ends lost 3 bases at V and 3 bases at J; junction bases unmatched: 4. Germline V gives CDR1 SGHTA, CDR2 FQGNSA.

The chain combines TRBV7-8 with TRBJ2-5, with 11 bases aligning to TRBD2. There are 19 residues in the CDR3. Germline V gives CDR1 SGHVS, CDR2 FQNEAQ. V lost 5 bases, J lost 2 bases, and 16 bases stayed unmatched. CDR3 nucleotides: TGTGCCAGCAGCCAGAAGTCCATTAGGACTAGCGGGTCTCAAGAGACCCAGTACTTC. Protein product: CASSQKSIRTSGSQETQYF.

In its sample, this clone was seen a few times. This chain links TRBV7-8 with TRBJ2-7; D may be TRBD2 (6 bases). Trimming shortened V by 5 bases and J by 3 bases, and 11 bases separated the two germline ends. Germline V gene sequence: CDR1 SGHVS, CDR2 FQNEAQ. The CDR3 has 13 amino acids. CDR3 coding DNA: TGTGCCAGCAGCCCTGCCGGGGGCTACGAGCAGTACTTC. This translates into CASSPAGGYEQYF.

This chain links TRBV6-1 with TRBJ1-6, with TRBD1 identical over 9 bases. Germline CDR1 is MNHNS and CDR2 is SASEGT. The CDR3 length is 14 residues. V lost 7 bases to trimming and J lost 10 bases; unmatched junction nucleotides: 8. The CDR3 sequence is CASKTGTGTSPLHF. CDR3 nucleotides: TGTGCCAGCAAGACCGGGACAGGGACCTCACCCCTCCACTTT.

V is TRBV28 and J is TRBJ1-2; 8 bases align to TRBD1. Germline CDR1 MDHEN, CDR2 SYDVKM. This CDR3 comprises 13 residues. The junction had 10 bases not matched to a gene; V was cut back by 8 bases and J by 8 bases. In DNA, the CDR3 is TGTGCCAGCGGCGGACAGGGACTTTCCGGCTACACCTTC. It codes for CASGGQGLSGYTF.

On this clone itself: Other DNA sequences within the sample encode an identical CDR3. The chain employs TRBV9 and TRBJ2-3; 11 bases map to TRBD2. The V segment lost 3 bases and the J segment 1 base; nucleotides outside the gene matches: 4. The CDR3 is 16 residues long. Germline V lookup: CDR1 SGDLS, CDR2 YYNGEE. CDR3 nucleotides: TGTGCCAGCAGCGCGCAGACTAGCGGGGGCACAGATACGCAGTATTTT. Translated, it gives CASSAQTSGGTDTQYF.

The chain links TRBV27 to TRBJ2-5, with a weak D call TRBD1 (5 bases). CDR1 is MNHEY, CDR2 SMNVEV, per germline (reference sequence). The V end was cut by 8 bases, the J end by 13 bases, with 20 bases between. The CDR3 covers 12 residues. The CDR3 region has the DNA TGTGCCAGCCTCGAGTATTATGGGGCTTGGTACTTC. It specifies CASLEYYGAWYF.

The CDR3 spells CASSIAGVHNEQFF. The CDR3 nucleotides read TGTGCCAGCAGCATAGCGGGAGTACACAATGAGCAGTTCTTC. The chain has TRBV5-6 and TRBJ2-1, with TRBD2 matching 9 bases. Unmatched junction bases numbered 4, after V lost 4 bases and J lost 5 bases. Germline V gives CDR1 SGHDT, CDR2 YYEEEE. The CDR3 runs to 14 residues. Based on the CDR3 plus reference TRBV5-6 and TRBJ2-1, the full variable domain is DAGVTQSPTHLIKTRGQQVTLRCSPKSGHDTVSWYQQALGQGPQFIFQYYEEEERQRGNFPDRFSGHQFPNYSSELNVNALLLGDSALYLCASSIAGVHNEQFFGPGTRLTVL.